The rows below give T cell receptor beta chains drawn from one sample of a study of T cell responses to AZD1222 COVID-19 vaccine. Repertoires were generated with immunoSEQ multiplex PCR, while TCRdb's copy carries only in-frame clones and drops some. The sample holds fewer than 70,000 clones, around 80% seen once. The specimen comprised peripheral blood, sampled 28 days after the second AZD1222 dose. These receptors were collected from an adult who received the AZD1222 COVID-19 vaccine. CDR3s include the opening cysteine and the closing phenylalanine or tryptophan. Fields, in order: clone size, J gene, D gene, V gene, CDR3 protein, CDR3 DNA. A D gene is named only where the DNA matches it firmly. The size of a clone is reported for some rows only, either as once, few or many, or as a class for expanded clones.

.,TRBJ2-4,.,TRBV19,CASKADAPSKNIQYF,TGTGCCAGTAAAGCCGACGCCCCATCCAAAAACATTCAGTACTTC
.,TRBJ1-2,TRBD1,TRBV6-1,CASSEVSSWDRVDDGYTF,TGTGCCAGCAGTGAAGTCTCTTCATGGGACAGGGTCGATGATGGCTACACCTTC
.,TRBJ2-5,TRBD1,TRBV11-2,CASSPGQVETQYF,TGTGCCAGCAGCCCCGGACAGGTAGAGACCCAGTACTTC
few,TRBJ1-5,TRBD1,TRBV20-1,CSASPRGLSNQPQHF,TGCAGTGCTAGTCCCAGGGGGTTAAGCAATCAGCCCCAGCATTTT
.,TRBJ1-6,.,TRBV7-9,CASSFRDPNSPLHF,TGTGCCAGCAGCTTCCGTGACCCTAATTCACCCCTCCACTTT
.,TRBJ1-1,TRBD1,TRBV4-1,CASSQAVPGQIMNTEAFF,TGCGCCAGCAGCCAAGCGGTTCCGGGACAGATCATGAACACTGAAGCTTTCTTT
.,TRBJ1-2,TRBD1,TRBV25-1,CASSDQGQGADGYTF,TGTGCCAGCAGTGACCAGGGACAGGGGGCGGATGGCTACACCTTC
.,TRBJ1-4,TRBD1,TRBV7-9,CASSTQQIQDREFRVYQKLFF,TGTGCCAGCAGCACACAACAAATACAGGACAGGGAGTTTCGTGTTTATCAAAAACTGTTTTTT
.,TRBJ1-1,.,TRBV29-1,CSVESGLAFF,TGCAGCGTTGAGTCGGGGTTAGCTTTCTTT
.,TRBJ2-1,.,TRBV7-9,CASSLQTLNSYNEQFF,TGTGCCAGCAGCTTACAGACACTAAACTCCTACAATGAGCAGTTCTTC
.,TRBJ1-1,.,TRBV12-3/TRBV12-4,CASSSGSTEAFF,TGTGCCAGCAGCAGTGGTAGCACTGAAGCTTTCTTT
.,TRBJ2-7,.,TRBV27,CASTDLLGEQYF,TGTGCCAGCACGGATTTATTGGGCGAGCAGTACTTC
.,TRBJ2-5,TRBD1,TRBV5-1,CASSVGQGTQETQYF,TGCGCCAGCAGCGTCGGACAGGGGACGCAAGAGACCCAGTACTTC